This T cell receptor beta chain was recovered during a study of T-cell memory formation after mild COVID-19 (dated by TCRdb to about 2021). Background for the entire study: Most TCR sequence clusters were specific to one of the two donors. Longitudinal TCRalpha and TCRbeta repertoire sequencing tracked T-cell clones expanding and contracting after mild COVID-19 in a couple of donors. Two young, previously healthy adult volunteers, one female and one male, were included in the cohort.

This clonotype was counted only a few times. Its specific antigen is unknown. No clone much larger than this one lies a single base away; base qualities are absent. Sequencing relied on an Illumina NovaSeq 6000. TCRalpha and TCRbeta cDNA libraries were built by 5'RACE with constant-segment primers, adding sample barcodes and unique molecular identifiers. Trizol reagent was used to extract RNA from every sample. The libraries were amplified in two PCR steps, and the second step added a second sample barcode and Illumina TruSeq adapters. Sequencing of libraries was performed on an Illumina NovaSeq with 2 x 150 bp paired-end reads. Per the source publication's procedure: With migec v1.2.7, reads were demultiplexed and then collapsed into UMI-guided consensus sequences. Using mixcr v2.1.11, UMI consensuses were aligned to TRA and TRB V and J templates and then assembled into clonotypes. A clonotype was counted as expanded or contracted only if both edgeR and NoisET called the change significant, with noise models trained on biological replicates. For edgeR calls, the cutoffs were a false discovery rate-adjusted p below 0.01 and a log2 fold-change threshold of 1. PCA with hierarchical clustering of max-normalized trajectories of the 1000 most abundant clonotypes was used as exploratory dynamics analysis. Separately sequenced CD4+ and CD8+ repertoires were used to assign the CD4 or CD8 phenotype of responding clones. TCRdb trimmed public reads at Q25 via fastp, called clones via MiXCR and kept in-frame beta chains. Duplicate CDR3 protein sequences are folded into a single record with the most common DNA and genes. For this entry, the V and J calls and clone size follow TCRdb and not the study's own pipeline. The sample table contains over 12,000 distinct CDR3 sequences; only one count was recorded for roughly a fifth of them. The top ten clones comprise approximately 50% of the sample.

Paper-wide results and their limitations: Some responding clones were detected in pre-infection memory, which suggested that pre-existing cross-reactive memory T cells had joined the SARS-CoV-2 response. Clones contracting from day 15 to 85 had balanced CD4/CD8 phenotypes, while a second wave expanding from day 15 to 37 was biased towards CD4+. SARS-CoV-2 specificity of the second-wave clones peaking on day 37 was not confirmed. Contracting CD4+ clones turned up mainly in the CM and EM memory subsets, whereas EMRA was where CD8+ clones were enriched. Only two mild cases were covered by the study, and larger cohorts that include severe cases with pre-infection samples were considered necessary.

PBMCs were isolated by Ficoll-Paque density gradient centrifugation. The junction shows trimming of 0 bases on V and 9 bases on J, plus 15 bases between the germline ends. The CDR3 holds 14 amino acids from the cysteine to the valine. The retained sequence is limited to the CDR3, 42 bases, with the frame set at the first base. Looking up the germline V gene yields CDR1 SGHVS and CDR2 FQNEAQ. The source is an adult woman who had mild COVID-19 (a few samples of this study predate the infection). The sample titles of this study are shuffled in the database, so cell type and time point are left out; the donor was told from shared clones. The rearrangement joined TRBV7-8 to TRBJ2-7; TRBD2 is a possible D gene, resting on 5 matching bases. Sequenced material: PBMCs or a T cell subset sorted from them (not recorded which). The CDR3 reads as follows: CASSLADGVGRQYV. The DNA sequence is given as TGTGCCAGCAGCTTAGCGGACGGGGTAGGGAGGCAGTACGTC.